This T cell receptor beta chain appears in the sequencing data of a study of long-term antiretroviral therapy in people with HIV. Whole-study findings and limits: Clones that had undergone expansion before ART prevailed in the repertoire throughout all time points. Missing from the dataset were any data on ART adherence, viral resistance or therapy changes.

It was version v3.0 of the immunoSEQ assay that was run at survey level. Repertoires were generated with immunoSEQ multiplex PCR, while TCRdb's copy carries only in-frame clones and drops some. The sample has 20,000 or so clones, about four fifths seen once. In the case of this clone: The antigen remains unidentified.

The sample here was unsorted PBMCs, taken at the start of antiretroviral therapy, before treatment. This TCR derives from a man aged 18-30 years with HIV.

In DNA, the CDR3 is TGTGCCAGCTCACCATGGGCCGCGGAGGAAAAACTGTTTTTT. This translates into CASSPWAAEEKLFF. The V gene is TRBV18, the J gene TRBJ1-4; D is unresolved. Trimming cost V 2 bases and J 8 bases, with 12 bases left between them. From germline, CDR1 is KGHSH and CDR2 LQKENI. The length of the CDR3 is 14 residues.